The rows below give T cell receptor beta chains drawn from one sample of a study of T cells in Graves' hyperthyroidism and ophthalmopathy. TCRdb analysed the multiplex PCR reads with MiXCR anew, one entry per CDR3 protein. There are some 440,000 distinct CDR3 sequences in the sample; 15% to 19% occur only once, and 7.5% to 8% lies in the top ten. Material: blood. These TCRs come from a woman younger than 30 with Graves' hyperthyroidism. Both conserved end residues are part of each CDR3. The D gene is left open where the match is weak. Clone sizes are given selectively: once, few, many, or a class where the clone is expanded.

- TRBJ2-3 TRBV20-1 many CSARVSGVTQYF TGCAGTGCTAGAGTTTCCGGGGTTACGCAGTATTTT
- TRBJ1-6 TRBV28 many CASTPGDGNSPLHF TGTGCCAGCACCCCAGGGGATGGTAATTCACCCCTCCACTTT
- TRBJ1-2 TRBV7-9 - CASSPLRVNYGYTF TGTGCCAGCAGCCCCCTTAGAGTTAACTATGGCTACACCTTC
TRBD1 TRBJ1-2 TRBV6-1 many CASGTGGSGYTF TGTGCCAGCGGAACAGGGGGTAGTGGCTACACCTTC
TRBD2 TRBJ2-2 TRBV4-1 - CASSQLLAGGTGELFF TGCGCCAGCAGCCAACTTCTAGCGGGGGGCACCGGGGAGCTGTTTTTT
TRBD1 TRBJ1-1 TRBV7-9 - CASSGQVTNTEAFF TGTGCCAGCAGCGGACAGGTGACGAACACTGAAGCTTTCTTT
TRBD2 TRBJ2-1 TRBV5-1 many CASSFERESSREQFF TGCGCCAGCAGCTTCGAGCGGGAGAGTTCTCGTGAGCAGTTCTTC
TRBD1 TRBJ2-2 TRBV6-7 few CASSWPGQANTGELFF TGTGCCAGCAGTTGGCCGGGACAGGCAAACACCGGGGAGCTGTTTTTT
TRBD2 TRBJ2-2 TRBV25-1 few CASSAAGSGPTGELFF TGTGCCAGCAGTGCTGCTGGTAGCGGGCCTACCGGGGAGCTGTTTTTT
- TRBJ1-6 TRBV6-1 many CASIASRGVNSPLHF TGTGCCAGCATCGCATCCAGAGGGGTCAATTCACCCCTCCACTTT
TRBD1 TRBJ1-1 TRBV5-1 - CASSRRLGQGITEAFF TGCGCCAGCAGCAGAAGGTTGGGACAGGGAATAACTGAAGCTTTCTTT
TRBD1 TRBJ2-1 TRBV12-3/TRBV12-4 many CASGYRGDSYNEQFF TGTGCCAGCGGATACAGGGGGGATTCCTACAATGAGCAGTTCTTC
- TRBJ2-3 TRBV30 - CAWSPKATQYF TGTGCCTGGAGTCCGAAAGCTACGCAGTATTTT
TRBD1 TRBJ2-7 TRBV19 - CASSSVWDRPHEQYF TGTGCCAGTAGTTCCGTATGGGACAGGCCCCACGAGCAGTACTTC
TRBD2 TRBJ2-1 TRBV29-1 few CSVEAPRGGPNEQFF TGCAGCGTTGAAGCCCCTCGCGGGGGACCCAATGAGCAGTTCTTC
- TRBJ1-2 TRBV7-9 many CASSFFSRNGYTF TGTGCCAGCAGCTTTTTTTCAAGGAATGGCTACACCTTC
TRBD2 TRBJ2-5 TRBV18 once CASSGTSGETQYF TGTGCCAGCTCCGGGACTAGCGGAGAGACCCAGTACTTC
TRBD2 TRBJ2-5 TRBV11-3 many CASSLDPRASGVELQETQYF TGTGCCAGCAGCTTAGATCCCCGGGCTAGCGGTGTCGAATTACAAGAGACCCAGTACTTC
- TRBJ1-6 TRBV2 - CASSEDVNSPLHF TGTGCCAGCAGTGAGGACGTGAATTCACCCCTCCACTTT
- TRBJ2-7 TRBV2 - CASRGVYGDSYEQYF TGTGCCAGCAGGGGGGTGTACGGAGACTCCTACGAGCAGTACTTC
TRBD2 TRBJ2-3 TRBV10-3 many CAISETSGRDTQYF TGTGCCATCAGTGAGACTAGCGGGAGGGATACGCAGTATTTT
TRBD2 TRBJ2-7 TRBV7-9 - CASSLISLAGGNEQYF TGTGCCAGCAGCTTAATTTCCCTAGCGGGAGGAAACGAGCAGTACTTC
- TRBJ2-5 TRBV20-1 many CSARDSANLKAQYF TGCAGTGCTAGAGATTCGGCTAACCTAAAGGCCCAGTACTTC
TRBD1 TRBJ2-7 TRBV3-1 many CASSQNPTGGEQYF TGTGCCAGCAGCCAAAACCCCACAGGGGGCGAGCAGTACTTC
TRBD1 TRBJ1-2 TRBV6-1 few CASSWGQNLNYGYTF TGTGCCAGCAGTTGGGGACAGAACCTTAACTATGGCTACACCTTC
- TRBJ1-5 TRBV20-1 many CSAGSGPNQPQHF TGCAGTGCTGGCAGCGGGCCTAATCAGCCCCAGCATTTT
TRBD2 TRBJ2-5 TRBV20-1 - CSARGGGRVVQETQYF TGCAGTGCCAGGGGCGGGGGGCGAGTTGTCCAAGAGACCCAGTACTTC
- TRBJ2-1 TRBV11-3 many CASSFMEGAWNEQFF TGTGCCAGCAGCTTTATGGAGGGGGCTTGGAATGAGCAGTTCTTC
- TRBJ1-1 TRBV12-3/TRBV12-4 - CASKSFGGQSNTEAFF TGTGCCAGCAAGTCATTCGGCGGACAGTCGAACACTGAAGCTTTCTTT
- TRBJ2-1 TRBV12-3/TRBV12-4 many CASSLSGDNEQFF TGTGCCAGCAGTTTGTCGGGAGACAATGAGCAGTTCTTC
TRBD2 TRBJ2-1 TRBV10-3 - CATRGTSGGGEQFF TGTGCCACCCGAGGGACTAGCGGGGGTGGTGAGCAGTTCTTC
- TRBJ2-5 TRBV20-1 few CSARFWGGETQYF TGCAGTGCTAGGTTTTGGGGTGGGGAGACCCAGTACTTC
- TRBJ2-1 TRBV25-1 many CASSVREGVNEQFF TGTGCCAGCAGTGTTAGGGAGGGGGTGAATGAGCAGTTCTTC
- TRBJ1-6 TRBV6-1 many CASSSRDSPLHF TGTGCCAGCAGCTCCAGGGATTCACCCCTCCACTTT
- TRBJ2-1 TRBV6-1 many CASRLGELRNEQFF TGTGCCAGCAGGTTGGGGGAGTTGCGCAATGAGCAGTTCTTC
TRBD1 TRBJ2-5 TRBV6-5 many CASSYETGRETQYF TGTGCCAGCAGTTACGAGACAGGGCGGGAGACCCAGTACTTC
- TRBJ2-1 TRBV12-3/TRBV12-4 - CTSSSSVGLDEQFF TGTACCAGCAGCTCTAGCGTAGGACTCGATGAGCAGTTCTTC
- TRBJ2-3 TRBV7-3 many CASSRSGFSTDTQYF TGTGCCAGCAGCCGCAGCGGGTTCAGCACAGATACGCAGTATTTT
TRBD1 TRBJ2-1 TRBV12-5 many CASGQDRDRVYNEQFF TGTGCTAGTGGCCAGGACCGGGACAGGGTATACAATGAGCAGTTCTTC
- TRBJ1-1 TRBV7-3 few CASSLQGQVLEAFF TGTGCCAGCAGCTTACAGGGCCAGGTTTTAGAAGCTTTCTTT
- TRBJ1-1 TRBV3-1 many CASSYQRRNTEAFF TGTGCCAGCAGCTACCAGAGGAGGAACACTGAAGCTTTCTTT
TRBD1 TRBJ1-2 TRBV3-1 many CASSPTGEAYGYTF TGTGCCAGCAGCCCTACAGGGGAGGCCTATGGCTACACCTTC
- TRBJ1-4 TRBV28 many CASSLSREGEKLFF TGTGCCAGCAGTTTAAGTAGGGAAGGTGAAAAACTGTTTTTT